This T cell receptor (beta chain) stems from a study of T cell responses to AZD1222 COVID-19 vaccine. Across the study: Second-dose timings of about 4 or about 12 weeks were pooled. Whole-study results and caveats: Recipients of two AZD1222 doses showed rising Spike-specific TCR breadth and depth. Close to half of all spike-specific TCRs reportedly target regions of the variants that are unmutated.

For this clone: No antigen is known for it.

The germline V gene has CDR1 GTSNPN and CDR2 SVGIG (reference sequence). This CDR3 is built from 12 residues. The germline V and J ends were trimmed by 5 bases and 2 bases, with 9 bases remaining between them. Data came from immunoSEQ multiplex PCR; TCRdb stores just in-frame clones and leaves some out. The table has around 180,000 clones, about nine tenths seen once. The origin of this receptor is an adult in good health. This specimen consisted of peripheral blood, obtained on day 0 of AZD1222 vaccination. This chain connects TRBV30 to TRBJ1-2; D is possibly TRBD1 (6 bases). CDR3 bases: TGTGCCTGGGACAGGACGAACTATGGCTACACCTTC. Protein product: CAWDRTNYGYTF.